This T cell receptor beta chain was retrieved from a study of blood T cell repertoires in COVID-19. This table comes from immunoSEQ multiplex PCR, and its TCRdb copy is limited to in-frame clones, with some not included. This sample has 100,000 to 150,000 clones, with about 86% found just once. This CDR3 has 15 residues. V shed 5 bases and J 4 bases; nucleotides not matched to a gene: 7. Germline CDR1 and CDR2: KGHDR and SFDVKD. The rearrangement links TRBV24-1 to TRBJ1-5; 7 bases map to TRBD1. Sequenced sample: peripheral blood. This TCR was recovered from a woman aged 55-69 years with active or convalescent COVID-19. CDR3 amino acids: CATSAPGTDNQPQHF. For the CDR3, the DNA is TGTGCCACCAGTGCCCCCGGGACAGATAATCAGCCCCAGCATTTT.